Listed below are T cell receptor beta chains from one sample, sequenced in a study of OX40 agonist ivuxolimab in advanced cancers. TCRdb keeps only in-frame clones here, not all; method: immunoSEQ multiplex PCR. The repertoire consists of about 33,000 clones, with 65% to 75% occurring once and the leading ten covering roughly an eighth. Sample: CD4+ or CD8+ T cells sorted from blood, taken in a trial of the OX40 agonist ivuxolimab. Receptor source: an adult with an advanced solid tumor such as melanoma, head and neck, liver or kidney cancer. The conserved cysteine and the conserved F or W are not part of the CDR3 here.

cdr3_aa: ASSGTPSSYNEQF
v_call: TRBV7-2
j_call: TRBJ2-1

cdr3_aa: ASSLGQQASPLH
v_call: TRBV5-1
j_call: TRBJ1-6

cdr3_aa: ASSDGQGTTDTQY
v_call: TRBV6-4
j_call: TRBJ2-3

cdr3_aa: ATSTAGTDSKNIQY
v_call: TRBV15
j_call: TRBJ2-4

cdr3_aa: AHDRGLNTIY
v_call: TRBV30
j_call: TRBJ1-3

cdr3_aa: ASGLGYDGFDEQF
v_call: TRBV12-5
j_call: TRBJ2-1

cdr3_aa: AWSTRDYLVGQADTQY
v_call: TRBV30
j_call: TRBJ2-3

cdr3_aa: ASSSGTANTEAF
v_call: TRBV5-4
j_call: TRBJ1-1

cdr3_aa: ASSYWGQGNEQF
v_call: TRBV6-5
j_call: TRBJ2-1

cdr3_aa: ASSLAGNTDTQY
v_call: TRBV7-3
j_call: TRBJ2-3

cdr3_aa: ASSATGLGEKLF
v_call: TRBV6-6
j_call: TRBJ1-4

cdr3_aa: ASSQDDGGASYEQY
v_call: TRBV4-2
j_call: TRBJ2-7

cdr3_aa: ASKLGGGINQPQH
v_call: TRBV6-5
j_call: TRBJ1-5

cdr3_aa: ASSLAGGAIGNTIY
v_call: TRBV5-1
j_call: TRBJ1-3